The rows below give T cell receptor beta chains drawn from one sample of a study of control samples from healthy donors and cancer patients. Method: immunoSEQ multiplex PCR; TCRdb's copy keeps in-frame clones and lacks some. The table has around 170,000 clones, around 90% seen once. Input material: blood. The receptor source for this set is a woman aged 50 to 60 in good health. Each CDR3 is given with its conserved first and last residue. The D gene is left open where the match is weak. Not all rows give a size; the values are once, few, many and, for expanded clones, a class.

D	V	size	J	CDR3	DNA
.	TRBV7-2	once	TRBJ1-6	CASSSRALVDNSPLHF	TGTGCCAGCAGCAGCCGGGCCCTGGTAGATAATTCACCCCTCCACTTT
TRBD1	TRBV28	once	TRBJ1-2	CASSYGQGYGYTF	TGTGCCAGCAGTTATGGACAGGGATATGGCTACACCTTC
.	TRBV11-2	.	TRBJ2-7	CASSLLRSYEQYF	TGTGCCAGCAGCTTACTTCGCTCCTACGAGCAGTACTTC
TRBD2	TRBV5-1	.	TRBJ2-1	CASSIVAGGYNEQFF	TGCGCCAGCAGCATTGTAGCGGGGGGGTACAATGAGCAGTTCTTC
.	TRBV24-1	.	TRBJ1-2	CATSEGLGYTF	TGTGCCACCAGTGAAGGGTTAGGCTACACCTTC
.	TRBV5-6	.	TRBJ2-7	CASSYGGSYEQYF	TGTGCCAGCAGCTATGGGGGGTCCTACGAGCAGTACTTC
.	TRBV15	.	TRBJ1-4	CATSRELEKLFF	TGTGCCACCAGCAGAGAATTGGAAAAACTGTTTTTT
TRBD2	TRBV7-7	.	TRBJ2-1	CASSLGLAGAGEQFF	TGTGCTAGCAGCTTAGGACTAGCGGGGGCAGGTGAGCAGTTCTTC
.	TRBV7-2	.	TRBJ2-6	CASSLVGSGANVLTF	TGTGCCAGCAGCTTAGTCGGTTCTGGGGCCAACGTCCTGACTTTC
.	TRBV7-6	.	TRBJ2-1	CASSLRGTSSYNEQFF	TGTGCCAGCAGCTTAAGAGGGACGTCCTCCTACAATGAGCAGTTCTTC
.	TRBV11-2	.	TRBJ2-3	CASSLETDTQYF	TGTGCCAGCAGCTTAGAAACAGATACGCAGTATTTT
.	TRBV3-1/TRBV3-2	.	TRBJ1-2	CASSQGSRGSGYTF	TGTGCCAGCAGCCAAGGCTCGAGGGGTTCTGGCTACACCTTC
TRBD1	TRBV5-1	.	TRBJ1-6	CASRSRGTGDYNSPLHF	TGCGCCAGCAGGAGCAGGGGGACAGGCGACTATAATTCACCCCTCCACTTT
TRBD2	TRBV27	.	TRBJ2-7	CASSPRPSGARYEQYF	TGTGCCAGCAGTCCCCGTCCTAGCGGGGCCCGCTACGAGCAGTACTTC
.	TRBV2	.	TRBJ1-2	CASSEGQDLSYTF	TGTGCCAGCAGTGAAGGCCAGGATCTTAGCTACACCTTC
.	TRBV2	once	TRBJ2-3	CASSEDKRGDTQYF	TGTGCCAGCAGTGAAGACAAGAGGGGAGATACGCAGTATTTT
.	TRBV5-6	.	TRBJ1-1	CASSVSGGWTEAFF	TGTGCCAGCAGCGTGTCCGGGGGCTGGACTGAAGCTTTCTTT
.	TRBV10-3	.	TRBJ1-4	CAAQSADNEKLFF	TGTGCCGCACAGTCTGCTGATAATGAAAAACTGTTTTTT
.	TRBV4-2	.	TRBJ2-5	CASSQDWIGGQETQYF	TGTGCCAGCAGCCAAGATTGGATAGGCGGACAAGAGACCCAGTACTTC
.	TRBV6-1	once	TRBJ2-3	CASSEERGSGDTQYF	TGTGCCAGCAGTGAAGAAAGAGGGTCGGGAGATACGCAGTATTTT
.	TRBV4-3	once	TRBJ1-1	CASSPSIVLNTEAFF	TGCGCCAGCAGCCCGTCGATTGTACTGAACACTGAAGCTTTCTTT
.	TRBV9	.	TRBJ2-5	CASSVGSGLQDTQYF	TGTGCCAGCAGCGTAGGGTCGGGACTCCAAGATACCCAGTACTTC
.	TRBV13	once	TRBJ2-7	CASSSQYEQYF	TGTGCCAGCAGCTCACAGTACGAGCAGTACTTC
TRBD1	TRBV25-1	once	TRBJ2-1	CASSYRGPKEQFF	TGTGCCAGCAGTTACAGGGGCCCGAAGGAGCAGTTCTTC
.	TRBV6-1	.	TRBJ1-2	CASSEAGGRGYGYTF	TGTGCCAGCAGTGAAGCAGGTGGTAGGGGCTATGGCTACACCTTC
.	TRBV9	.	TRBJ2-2	CASSSRLQGANTGELFF	TGTGCCAGCAGCAGTAGGTTACAGGGCGCGAACACCGGGGAGCTGTTTTTT
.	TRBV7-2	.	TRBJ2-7	CASSFNAYEQYF	TGTGCCAGCAGCTTTAATGCCTACGAGCAGTACTTC
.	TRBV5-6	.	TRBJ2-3	CASSFSSATDTQYF	TGTGCCAGCAGCTTCTCTAGCGCCACAGATACGCAGTATTTT
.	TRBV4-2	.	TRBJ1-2	CASSQRQNYGYTF	TGTGCCAGCAGCCAGCGACAGAACTATGGCTACACCTTC
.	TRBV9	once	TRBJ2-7	CASSVGQGIYEQYF	TGTGCCAGCAGCGTTGGCCAGGGAATCTACGAGCAGTACTTC
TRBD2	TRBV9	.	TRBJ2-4	CASSVGGTSRANIQYF	TGTGCCAGCAGCGTAGGGGGGACTAGCCGGGCTAACATTCAGTACTTC
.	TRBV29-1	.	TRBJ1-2	CSVAIGSGNYGYTF	TGCAGCGTTGCAATAGGATCCGGGAACTATGGCTACACCTTC
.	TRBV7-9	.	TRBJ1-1	CASSLVRDSAFF	TGTGCCAGCAGCTTAGTCAGGGACTCAGCTTTCTTT
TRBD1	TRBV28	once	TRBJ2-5	CASSYSRTGGARETQYF	TGTGCCAGCAGTTACTCAAGGACAGGGGGCGCGAGAGAGACCCAGTACTTC
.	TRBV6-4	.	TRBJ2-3	CASGAGHTDTQYF	TGTGCCAGCGGGGCGGGACACACAGATACGCAGTATTTT
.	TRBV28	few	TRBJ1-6	CASTGNSPLHF	TGTGCCAGCACTGGAAATTCACCCCTCCACTTT
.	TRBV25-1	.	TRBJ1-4	CASSKQTAEKLFF	TGTGCCAGCAGTAAACAGACGGCGGAAAAACTGTTTTTT
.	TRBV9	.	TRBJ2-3	CASSGGLSSTDTQYF	TGTGCCAGCAGCGGGGGACTCTCCTCCACAGATACGCAGTATTTT
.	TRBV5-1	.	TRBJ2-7	CASSPELRLNSYEQYF	TGCGCCAGCAGCCCGGAATTGAGGTTAAACTCCTACGAGCAGTACTTC
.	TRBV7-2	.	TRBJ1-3	CASSLDRGGGNTIYF	TGTGCCAGCAGCTTAGACCGGGGAGGAGGAAACACCATATATTTT
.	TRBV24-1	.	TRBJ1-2	CATSPARMAGYTF	TGTGCCACCAGTCCAGCCAGAATGGCTGGCTACACCTTC